This T cell receptor (beta chain) stems from a study of blood T cell repertoires in COVID-19. Study-level information: Both acute and convalescent COVID-19 samples were obtained from the United States, Italy and Spain. The cDNA or gDNA used as material had been derived from T cells, B-cell-depleted T cells, or PBMCs.

Per the study methods: From reference gene primer amplification, estimates of nucleated cell counts were derived. Repertoires were generated with immunoSEQ multiplex PCR, while TCRdb's copy carries only in-frame clones and drops some. That table supplies the V and J calls and clone size; D and trimming were determined from the DNA. The sample includes around 68,000 clones, 80% to 90% of them seen just once. The CDR3 has 13 amino acids. Germline CDR1 reads MNHEY; CDR2 reads SVGAGI. A word on this clone: Relative to the germline gene, one junction end is altered; a read error may explain this.

The chain has TRBV6-5 and TRBJ1-4, with TRBD1 as a possible D gene (6 bases). This sequence was found in a man between 50 and 59 years old with acute or convalescent COVID-19. Sequencing was carried out using peripheral blood. The CDR3 reads CVSKQGTNEKLFF. As DNA, the CDR3 is TGTGTCAGCAAGCAGGGGACTAATGAAAAACTGTTTTTT.